Shown below are 26 T cell receptor beta chains from a single sample sequenced in a study of blood T cell repertoires in COVID-19. Repertoires were generated with immunoSEQ multiplex PCR, while TCRdb's copy carries only in-frame clones and drops some. This table holds just over 150,000 clones, over 70% found once. Sequencing was carried out using peripheral blood. The receptor source for this set is a man between 60 and 75 years old with acute or convalescent COVID-19.

The rearrangement links TRBV7-2 to TRBJ2-7, with 8 bases matching TRBD1. V was clipped by 5 bases and J by 2 bases; unmatched bases: 8. Per the germline V gene, CDR1 is SGHTA and CDR2 is FQGNSA. The CDR3 runs 15 residues. The CDR3 nucleotides read TGTGCCAGCAGCGAGGCCGGGACAGGCCCCTACGAGCAGTACTTC. Protein product: CASSEAGTGPYEQYF. Together with reference TRBV7-2 and TRBJ2-7, the CDR3 gives the full variable domain: GAGVSQSPSNKVTEKGKDVELRCDPISGHTALYWYRQSLGQGLEFLIYFQGNSAPDKSGLPSDRFSAERTGGSVSTLTIQRTQQEDSAVYLCASSEAGTGPYEQYFGPGTRLTVT.

The rearrangement links TRBV7-9 to TRBJ1-5, with a possible D match to TRBD1 (5 bases). This CDR3 region has 14 residues. The V gene lost 8 bases and the J gene lost 0 bases, with 11 bases spanning the gap. The germline gives CDR1 SEHNR, CDR2 FQNEAQ (reference sequence). This CDR3 is CASGDGGSNQPQHF. DNA of the CDR3: TGTGCCAGCGGCGACGGGGGTAGCAATCAGCCCCAGCATTTT.

The chain is built from TRBV7-2 and TRBJ2-7, with D possibly TRBD2 on 6 matching bases. Trimming pared 2 bases from V and 4 bases from J, leaving 12 bases between. Germline CDR1 and CDR2: SGHTA and FQGNSA. CDR3 length: 14 amino acids. The CDR3 nucleotides are TGTGCCAGCAGCTTACTCCCGGGGGATTACGAGCAGTACTTC. Protein: CASSLLPGDYEQYF.

V and J are TRBV6-5 and TRBJ2-1; 7 bases map to TRBD2. Trimming cost V 11 bases and J 4 bases; bases outside gene matches: 2. Looked up from germline, CDR1 is MNHEY and CDR2 is SVGAGI. The CDR3 totals 11 residues. This chain's CDR3 is CAAGLYNEQFF. The CDR3, as DNA: TGTGCCGCGGGACTATACAATGAGCAGTTCTTC.

This chain connects TRBV9 to TRBJ2-3; TRBD2 is a possible D gene (6 bases). This CDR3 is built from 15 residues. V gave up 0 bases and J gave up 2 bases, with 10 bases separating them. CDR1 is SGDLS and CDR2 is YYNGEE in the germline V gene. The CDR3 is CASSVGTTNTDTQYF. The CDR3 DNA reads TGTGCCAGCAGCGTAGGGACTACCAACACAGATACGCAGTATTTT.

The rearrangement links TRBV4-1 to TRBJ1-3, with D perhaps matching TRBD1 (5 bases). Looked up from germline, CDR1 is MGHRA and CDR2 is YSYEKL. Trimming took off 4 bases at V and 3 bases at J, with 13 bases between the two ends. The length of the CDR3 is 15 residues. The CDR3 is CASSPVRGYGNTIYF. For the CDR3, the DNA is TGCGCCAGCAGCCCGGTAAGGGGCTATGGAAACACCATATATTTT.

The J gene is TRBJ2-1, the V gene TRBV5-1; TRBD2 agrees at 13 bases. Trimming took 4 bases from V and 6 from J; bases not matched to a gene: 7. CDR1 and CDR2 from the germline V gene are SGHRS and YFSETQ. The CDR3 is 16 residues long. The CDR3 spells CASSISGLAGPNEQFF. The DNA for the CDR3 is TGCGCCAGCAGCATATCGGGACTAGCGGGACCCAATGAGCAGTTCTTC.

This chain joins TRBV23-1 and TRBJ2-1, with D perhaps TRBD1 (6 bases). TRBV23-1 is annotated as an ORF whose role is uncertain. The ends were cut back, 0 bases at V and 6 bases at J, with 15 bases in the middle. The CDR3 sequence is 16 residues long. The CDR3 DNA sequence: TGCGCCAGCAGTCAATCGAACGGACAGAACGGCAATGAGCAGTTCTTC. It specifies CASSQSNGQNGNEQFF.

There are a few counts of this clone. Here the CDR3 DNA reads TGTGCCAGCAGCTCGACTAGCGGGAGGCCCTACGAGCAGTACTTC. Its translation is CASSSTSGRPYEQYF. The gene calls are TRBV7-2 and TRBJ2-7; 13 bases fit TRBD2. The CDR3 covers 15 residues. V lost 4 bases and J lost 2; bases outside the gene matches: 2. Germline loops: CDR1 SGHTA, CDR2 FQGNSA.

This clone was seen only once. This sequence joins TRBV2 and TRBJ2-1, with TRBD1 identical over 9 bases. Germline lookup yields CDR1 SNHLY and CDR2 FYNNEI. The CDR3 runs to 14 residues. Unmatched junction bases numbered 11, after V lost 7 bases and J lost 10 bases. CDR3 sequence: CASKATGGDSEQFF. The DNA of the CDR3 is TGTGCCAGCAAGGCTACAGGGGGCGATTCCGAGCAGTTCTTC.

This chain links TRBV27 with TRBJ2-1, with 8 nucleotides matching TRBD2. CDR3 size: 22 residues. V trimming: 2 bases; J trimming: 8 bases; junction bases outside the gene matches: 29. CDR1 and CDR2 from the germline V gene are MNHEY and SMNVEV (reference sequence). In nucleotides, the CDR3 is TGTGCCAGCAGTTTACTCAGCTCCCTTATAGGAGCTAGCGGGCGGAGGTTAGATGAGCAGTTCTTC. Protein product: CASSLLSSLIGASGRRLDEQFF.

This clone showed up just once. V gene TRBV7-2 combines with J gene TRBJ1-3; TRBD1 matches at 7 bases. This CDR3 comprises 14 residues. CDR1 SGHTA and CDR2 FQGNSA come from the germline V gene. V gave up 5 bases and J gave up 3 bases; unmatched junction bases: 4. The CDR3 DNA is TGTGCCAGCAGCCTTACAGGGGTTGGAAACACCATATATTTT. Its translation: CASSLTGVGNTIYF.

CDR3 sequence (DNA): TGTGCCAGCACCTCTCCCTACGAGCAGTACTTC. It yields the protein CASTSPYEQYF. The chain combines TRBV28 with TRBJ2-7; D remains ambiguous. The V end was cut by 7 bases, the J end by 2 bases, with 6 bases between. The CDR3 has 11 amino acids. Germline assignment: CDR1 MDHEN and CDR2 SYDVKM.

The V call is TRBV7-3, the J call TRBJ2-1, with TRBD1 as a possible D gene (6 bases). V lost 5 bases to trimming and J lost 0 bases, with 11 bases between them. This CDR3 has 15 residues. CDR1 SGHTA and CDR2 FQGTGA come from the germline V gene. CDR3 sequence: CASSQDRISYNEQFF. CDR3 in DNA: TGTGCCAGCAGCCAGGACAGAATCTCCTACAATGAGCAGTTCTTC.

The chain recombines TRBV7-2 with TRBJ1-4; weak D call: TRBD1 (6 bases). Germline V gene data show CDR1 as SGHTA and CDR2 as FQGNSA. V was clipped by 4 bases and J by 5 bases, with 14 bases between them. The CDR3 covers 15 residues. CDR3 in DNA: TGTGCCAGCAGCTGGCGAGGGGGACCGAATGAAAAACTGTTTTTT. Protein product: CASSWRGGPNEKLFF.

V and J are TRBV6-6 and TRBJ2-5; D call uncertain. The V gene lost 4 bases and the J gene lost 8 bases, with 8 bases spanning the gap. Germline V lookup: CDR1 MNHNY, CDR2 SVGAGI (reference sequence). The length of the CDR3 is 11 residues. The CDR3: CASSSQLTQYF. The CDR3 nucleotides read TGTGCCAGCAGTTCTCAGTTAACCCAGTACTTC.

The chain employs TRBV2 and TRBJ2-5; the D gene is possibly TRBD2 (5 bases). This CDR3 region has 14 residues. CDR1 is SNHLY, CDR2 FYNNEI, per germline. With 6 bases removed from V and 6 bases from J, the gap between germline ends came to 17 bases. CDR3 amino acids: CASRPREGGQTQYF. CDR3 nucleotides: TGTGCCAGCAGGCCCCGGGAAGGTGGGCAGACCCAGTACTTC.

V and J are TRBV7-3 and TRBJ2-5; possibly TRBD2 for D (5 bases). The V and J ends lost 5 bases and 1 base respectively, with 14 bases between them. CDR1 and CDR2 from the germline V gene are SGHTA and FQGTGA. The CDR3 is 15 residues long. The CDR3 DNA reads as TGTGCCAGCAGCCTAAGCGGTTCGGCCCAAGAGACCCAGTACTTC. It is translated as CASSLSGSAQETQYF.

The chain has TRBV5-4 and TRBJ2-5, with D possibly TRBD2 on 5 matching bases. This CDR3 has 14 residues. Between the trimmed V and J ends, which lost 2 bases and 5 bases, there was a span of 13 bases. Looked up from germline, CDR1 is SGHNT and CDR2 is YYREEE (reference sequence). The CDR3 protein is CASSFGLTPETQYF. The DNA for the CDR3 is TGTGCCAGCAGCTTCGGACTGACCCCTGAGACCCAGTACTTC.

The gene calls are TRBV27 and TRBJ2-7; 10 nucleotides align to TRBD1. Trimming at V came to 2 bases and at J to 2 bases, leaving 6 bases not matched to a gene. From germline, CDR1 is MNHEY and CDR2 SMNVEV (reference sequence). The CDR3 extends over 16 amino acids. The CDR3 loop reads CASSLLPGQGTYEQYF. The CDR3, as DNA: TGTGCCAGCAGTTTACTTCCGGGACAGGGGACCTACGAGCAGTACTTC.

The V and J genes are TRBV2 and TRBJ2-6; 10 bases line up with TRBD1. J was trimmed by 0 bases and V by 6 bases; bases with no gene match: 2. The CDR3 spans 16 residues. Germline V gene data show CDR1 as SNHLY and CDR2 as FYNNEI. CDR3 coding DNA: TGTGCCAGCAGGGACAGGGGGTTCTCTGGGGCCAACGTCCTGACTTTC. Protein: CASRDRGFSGANVLTF.

This clone was seen just once. CDR3 nucleotides: TGTGCCATCAGTCCCTCGGACAGGGGTAATGAGCAGTTCTTC. Amino acid sequence: CAISPSDRGNEQFF. The chain combines TRBV10-3 with TRBJ2-1; 9 bases are a match to TRBD1. The CDR3 consists of 14 residues. Looked up from germline, CDR1 is ENHRY and CDR2 is SYGVKD. V shed 5 bases, J shed 7 bases, and the junction held 6 bases outside the gene matches.

The chain links TRBV7-9 to TRBJ1-6; D perhaps matches TRBD1 (5 bases). Germline CDR1 is SEHNR and CDR2 is FQNEAQ (reference sequence). There are 14 residues in the CDR3. Trimming pared 4 bases from V and 8 bases from J, leaving 12 bases between. CDR3 sequence (DNA): TGTGCCAGCAGCTCATCACAGGTTGATTCACCCCTCCACTTT. Residues: CASSSSQVDSPLHF.

This clone came up many times. J is TRBJ1-3 and V is TRBV5-6, with a tentative D call TRBD1 (5 bases). This CDR3 has 15 amino acids. V lost 1 base to trimming and J lost 6 bases, with 14 bases between them. CDR1 and CDR2 from the germline V gene are SGHDT and YYEEEE. For the CDR3, the DNA is TGTGCCAGCAGCTTGAGGTCCGGGGGATTAAACACCATATATTTT. Translating it yields CASSLRSGGLNTIYF.

The rearrangement uses TRBV18 and TRBJ1-1; the D is unclear. Germline V gene sequence: CDR1 KGHSH, CDR2 LQKENI. V gave up 0 bases and J gave up 6 bases, with 11 bases separating them. This CDR3 has 14 residues. As DNA, the CDR3 is TGTGCCAGCTCACCACCGGTGAGGGAGCCTGAAGCTTTCTTT. This gives the protein CASSPPVREPEAFF.

V is TRBV4-2 and J is TRBJ2-3; 12 nucleotides line up with TRBD2. Germline lookup yields CDR1 LGHNA and CDR2 YNFKEQ. The junction had 6 bases not matched to a gene; V was cut back by 3 bases and J by 5 bases. The CDR3 runs to 16 residues. Written as DNA, the CDR3 is TGTGCCAGCAGCCAGGGGGCTAGCGGGAGGGGAGATACGCAGTATTTT. As protein: CASSQGASGRGDTQYF.